These 15 T cell receptor beta chains originate from one sample sequenced in a study of early T cells in non-severe SARS-CoV-2 infection. TCRdb recomputed calls from the 5' RACE reads with MiXCR, one row per CDR3 protein. The data hold more than 65,000 distinct CDR3 sequences, with 13% observed a single time. Sequencing was performed on whole blood. All receptors derive from an adult who was a healthcare worker with PCR-confirmed SARS-CoV-2 infection or an uninfected control (not recorded which).

The rearrangement links TRBV29-1 to TRBJ1-4; D is perhaps TRBD1 (5 bases). The CDR3 has 15 amino acids. Germline lookup yields CDR1 SQVTM and CDR2 ANQGSEA. The ends were cut back, 7 bases at V and 0 bases at J, with 15 bases in the middle. The chain's CDR3 is CSGLEGRATNEKLFF. Written as DNA, the CDR3 is TGCAGCGGCCTTGAGGGGCGGGCAACTAATGAAAAACTGTTTTTT.

This clonotype occurred a few times. V usage is TRBV29-1 and J usage is TRBJ1-2; D gene ambiguous. Germline CDR1 and CDR2: SQVTM and ANQGSEA. The CDR3 covers 10 residues. V dropped 7 bases and J dropped 2 bases, with 5 bases sitting between them. CDR3 coding DNA: TGCAGCGCCGAGAACTATGGCTACACCTTC. It encodes CSAENYGYTF.

The sample holds a few counts of this clonotype. In DNA, the CDR3 is TGCAGTGCCGGGCAACTGGGGGGGATCTACGAGCAGTACTTC. Its translation: CSAGQLGGIYEQYF. The chain employs TRBV20-1 and TRBJ2-7; 7 bases line up with TRBD2. With 6 bases clipped from V and 3 bases from J, the junction kept 11 bases outside the gene matches. The CDR3 covers 14 residues. CDR1 and CDR2 (germline): DFQATT, SNEGSKA (reference sequence).

This clonotype occurred many times. V and J are TRBV12-3 or TRBV12-4 and TRBJ2-3, with 7 bases lining up with TRBD2. The CDR3 totals 15 residues. The ends lost 6 bases at V and 4 bases at J; junction bases unmatched: 10. As DNA, the CDR3 is TGTGCCAGCAGCAAAGGGAGGGCCCCAGCAGATACGCAGTATTTT. Translation gives CASSKGRAPADTQYF.

This clonotype was detected many times. This chain joins TRBV7-2 and TRBJ2-7; no clear D gene. CDR3 length: 14 amino acids. Germline loops: CDR1 SGHTA, CDR2 FQGNSA. Trimming shortened V by 3 bases and J by 6 bases, and 15 bases separated the two germline ends. CDR3 protein: CASSFGQRTSEQYF. The CDR3 region has the DNA TGTGCCAGCAGCTTTGGGCAGAGGACCTCCGAGCAGTACTTC.

In this sample, this clonotype turned up many times. The chain recombines TRBV4-1 with TRBJ1-1, with 7 bases that match TRBD1. This CDR3 is built from 17 residues. Germline V gives CDR1 MGHRA, CDR2 YSYEKL. The junction had 11 bases not matched to a gene; V was cut back by 4 bases and J by 0 bases. This CDR3 is CASSRAARDSLNTEAFF. The CDR3 DNA reads TGCGCCAGCAGCCGAGCCGCCCGGGACAGTCTGAACACTGAAGCTTTCTTT.

This clonotype was detected a few times. This chain uses TRBV18 with TRBJ2-7; 7 nucleotides match TRBD1. CDR3 length: 14 amino acids. V was pared by 2 bases and J by 5 bases, with 6 bases of the junction left unmatched. Germline V gives CDR1 KGHSH, CDR2 LQKENI. The DNA for the CDR3 is TGTGCCAGCTCACCAAGAACAGGGGTGGACGAGCAGTACTTC. Encoded protein: CASSPRTGVDEQYF.

The rearrangement uses TRBV7-9 and TRBJ2-1; TRBD2 might be the D (6 bases). Trimming stripped 0 bases from V and 14 bases from J, with 17 bases between. This CDR3 spans 14 amino acids. Per the germline V gene, CDR1 is SEHNR and CDR2 is FQNEAQ (reference sequence). The CDR3 here is CASSLAGGTTWEFF. The DNA of the CDR3 is TGTGCCAGCAGCTTAGCTGGCGGGACCACTTGGGAGTTCTTC.

Many counts were recorded for this clonotype. The chain recombines TRBV6-6 with TRBJ1-2, with no clear D. V was cut by 5 bases and J by 7 bases, with 23 bases left in between. Looked up from germline, CDR1 is MNHNY and CDR2 is SVGAGI (reference sequence). The CDR3 covers 16 residues. The CDR3 nucleotides read TGTGCCAGCAGTCAAAAGAACTGGCGGAGCAAGACTGGCTACACCTTC. Protein product: CASSQKNWRSKTGYTF.

This clonotype was seen at least ten times. The gene calls are TRBV5-1 and TRBJ2-2, with D hard to call. V dropped 1 base and J dropped 2 bases, with 6 bases sitting between them. In germline, CDR1 is SGHRS, CDR2 YFSETQ. The CDR3 contains 14 residues. The CDR3: CASSLMGNTGELFF. Written as DNA, the CDR3 is TGCGCCAGCAGCTTGATGGGAAACACCGGGGAGCTGTTTTTT.

This clonotype was detected only a few times. The chain recombines TRBV6-5 with TRBJ2-1; no clear D gene. The CDR3 covers 15 residues. V lost 5 bases to trimming and J lost 7 bases, with 18 bases between them. Per germline, CDR1 MNHEY and CDR2 SVGAGI. The CDR3 is CASSPETVMGNEQFF. In DNA form, the CDR3 reads TGTGCCAGCAGTCCCGAAACGGTTATGGGTAATGAGCAGTTCTTC.

This sequence joins TRBV29-1 and TRBJ2-5; D unclear. The germline V gene has CDR1 SQVTM and CDR2 ANQGSEA. Trimming removed 5 bases from V and 5 bases from J, with 12 bases in between. CDR3 length equals 12 residues. As DNA, the CDR3 is TGCAGCGTTCGGACCCGTGGGGAGACCCAGTACTTC. It is translated as CSVRTRGETQYF.

At least ten counts were recorded for this clonotype. V usage is TRBV7-6 and J usage is TRBJ2-5, with 8 bases lining up with TRBD2. After removal of 2 bases from V and 5 bases from J, the junction contained 7 bases not matched to a gene. Germline CDR1 reads SGHVS; CDR2 reads FNYEAQ. The CDR3 sequence is 15 residues long. CDR3 loop: CASSLLGGRFETQYF. CDR3 nucleotides: TGTGCCAGCAGCTTACTTGGCGGGAGGTTCGAGACCCAGTACTTC.

The rearrangement joins TRBV6-2 or TRBV6-3 to TRBJ2-3; D assignment may be TRBD1 or TRBD2 (5 bases each). The CDR3 sequence is 20 residues long. Germline CDR1 MNHEY, CDR2 SVGEGT. The V and J ends lost 5 bases and 1 base respectively, with 28 bases between them. The CDR3 sequence: CASSNPPQGAASMRTDTQYF. In DNA form, the CDR3 reads TGTGCCAGCAGTAACCCACCTCAGGGAGCGGCCTCTATGCGCACAGATACGCAGTATTTT.

This clonotype was detected many times. V is TRBV12-3 or TRBV12-4 and J is TRBJ2-1; D is unclear. V was clipped by 11 bases and J by 5 bases, with 10 bases between them. The CDR3 totals 11 residues. CDR3 amino acids: CAPPRDNEQFF. In DNA, the CDR3 is TGTGCCCCCCCCAGAGACAATGAGCAGTTCTTC.